Only a few counts were recorded for the clone carrying this TCR beta chain. Its antigen is unidentified. TCRdb's table, derived via immunoSEQ multiplex PCR, lists solely in-frame clones and lacks some. The table records more than 8,000 clones, over 60% of them present only once. The treatment denotes: treatment-naive control, cytoreductive nephrectomy. The patient's renal cell carcinoma had clear cell pathology. Control tumors came from several females and over 9 males, aged about 35 to 82. This specimen belongs to a study of radiation and T cells in renal cell carcinoma. The germline V gene has CDR1 GTSNPN and CDR2 SVGIG (reference sequence). The CDR3 covers 12 residues. V lost 8 bases and J 8 bases, leaving 18 bases between the germline ends. The study's findings and limits: Dominant CDR3 motifs occupied more repertoire in irradiated than control tumors.

The receptor was derived from a man in his sixties with renal cell carcinoma. The input for sequencing was tumor tissue, taken from a patient whose treatment was nephrectomy without radiotherapy. The chain couples TRBV30 to TRBJ1-1; a possible D gene is TRBD1 (5 bases). CDR3 amino acids: CARTGVQGEAFF. CDR3 nucleotides: TGTGCCCGGACGGGGGTCCAGGGAGAAGCTTTCTTT.